One and the same sample provided the 7 T cell receptor beta chains below, sequenced in a study of T cells in Graves' hyperthyroidism and ophthalmopathy. Amplified regions were TCR beta CDR3 sequences from RNA transcripts. Researchers ran a first-round RT-PCR on the TCR CDR3 using the HTBI primer set. TCRdb processed the multiplex PCR reads anew with MiXCR; each CDR3 protein has one entry. The table has around 400,000 distinct CDR3 sequences, roughly 15% seen once; the top ten hold roughly 19%. Sequencing input: blood. The receptors here all came from a woman aged 55 to 70 with Graves' ophthalmopathy.

This clonotype was recorded at least ten times. This chain connects TRBV30 to TRBJ1-2; D gene uncertain. The ends were cut back, 0 bases at V and 4 bases at J, with 9 bases in the middle. Germline values: CDR1 GTSNPN, CDR2 SVGIG (reference sequence). This CDR3 region has 13 residues. DNA of the CDR3: TGTGCCTGGAGTGTACGGCGCATCTATGGCTACACCTTC. It is translated as CAWSVRRIYGYTF.

In this sample, this clonotype turned up many times. V is TRBV12-3 or TRBV12-4 and J is TRBJ1-1; the D is unclear. V lost 7 bases and J lost 3, with 15 bases in between. The CDR3 has 14 amino acids. The CDR3 region is CASNRPGVYTEAFF. CDR3 DNA: TGTGCCAGCAACCGACCGGGAGTTTACACTGAAGCTTTCTTT.

A few counts support this clonotype. The chain recombines TRBV5-1 with TRBJ2-7, with D perhaps matching TRBD1 (5 bases). The CDR3 consists of 15 residues. Germline V gene data show CDR1 as SGHRS and CDR2 as YFSETQ. V dropped 0 bases and J dropped 4 bases, with 14 bases sitting between them. The CDR3 loop is CASSLAWGAGYEQYF. The CDR3 nucleotides are TGCGCCAGCAGCTTGGCGTGGGGCGCAGGGTACGAGCAGTACTTC.

This clonotype came up many times. The V and J genes are TRBV11-3 and TRBJ2-5; 11 bases align to TRBD1. This CDR3 has 15 residues. Looked up from germline, CDR1 is SGHNT and CDR2 is YENEEA. The trim removed 5 bases at V and 4 bases at J, leaving 6 bases unmatched. Written as DNA, the CDR3 is TGTGCCAGCAGCCCCGGACAGGGGGCCAGAGAGACCCAGTACTTC. Translated: CASSPGQGARETQYF.

This clonotype was seen repeatedly, ten times or more. The chain joins TRBV9 to TRBJ2-6, with 12 bases identical to TRBD1. Germline assignment: CDR1 SGDLS and CDR2 YYNGEE. V trimming: 3 bases; J trimming: 2 bases; junction bases outside the gene matches: 3. This CDR3 has 17 amino acids. Written as DNA, the CDR3 is TGTGCCAGCAGCGCCGGGACAGGGGGCCCTGGGGCCAACGTCCTGACTTTC. It is translated as CASSAGTGGPGANVLTF.

Ten or more counts support this clonotype. The chain employs TRBV20-1 and TRBJ1-4; the D is unclear. Germline V gives CDR1 DFQATT, CDR2 SNEGSKA (reference sequence). The CDR3 consists of 13 residues. V dropped 6 bases and J dropped 7 bases, with 15 bases sitting between them. The CDR3 spells CSATDGPGEKLFF. The CDR3 coding sequence is TGCAGTGCCACCGACGGGCCTGGTGAAAAACTGTTTTTT.

This clonotype was seen ten or more times. The V call is TRBV2, the J call TRBJ2-3; unclear D gene. V lost 6 bases to trimming and J lost 5 bases, with 9 bases between them. Germline V gene data show CDR1 as SNHLY and CDR2 as FYNNEI. The CDR3 is 12 residues long. The CDR3 DNA follows: TGTGCCAGCAGCTTCCGAGGAGATACGCAGTATTTT. Protein product: CASSFRGDTQYF.